The rows below give T cell receptor beta chains drawn from one sample of a study of T cell repertoires in cytomegalovirus infection. TCRdb itself ran the reads through MiXCR, one entry per CDR3 protein. The data contain roughly 990,000 distinct CDR3 sequences, approximately 32% of them singletons. Their specific antigens are unknown. Sequencing was performed on cultured CD8+ T cells from PBMCs, taken from culture after CMV antigen stimulation. The source is a human donor in good health (CMV status not recorded). Some clones in this sample may be carry-over from other donors' samples. The CDR3 runs from the conserved cysteine through the conserved F or W. The D gene is left open where the match is weak. Expanded clones get a size class; other rows say once, few or many, or leave the size out.

size: NA
V: TRBV4-2
J: TRBJ2-7
D: NA
DNA: TGTGCCAGCAGCCCCTTCGGACAGCTCTACGAGCAGTACTTC
CDR3: CASSPFGQLYEQYF

size: NA
V: TRBV6-2/TRBV6-3
J: TRBJ1-2
D: NA
DNA: TGTGCCAGCACCCCTTGGGGGGACAACTATGGCTACACCTTC
CDR3: CASTPWGDNYGYTF

size: NA
V: TRBV4-1
J: TRBJ2-1
D: NA
DNA: TGCGCCAGCAGCCAAAGCCTAGCTAATTTGTATGATGTGGAGTTCTTC
CDR3: CASSQSLANLYDVEFF

size: once
V: TRBV6-6
J: TRBJ1-5
D: NA
DNA: TGTGCCAGTTTGTGGGGGGCTAATCAGCCCCAGCATTTT
CDR3: CASLWGANQPQHF

size: NA
V: TRBV12-3/TRBV12-4
J: TRBJ2-7
D: TRBD2
DNA: TGTGCCAGCAGTGTCTCCGGGAGGAGCTACGAGCAGTACTTC
CDR3: CASSVSGRSYEQYF

size: NA
V: TRBV2
J: TRBJ2-3
D: NA
DNA: TGTGCCAGCAGTGGGGTGCCCACAGATACGCAGTATTTT
CDR3: CASSGVPTDTQYF

size: many
V: TRBV7-2
J: TRBJ2-3
D: TRBD2
DNA: TGTGCCAGCAGCTTACCGAGCGGGGGGGCGTCAGATACGCAGTATTTT
CDR3: CASSLPSGGASDTQYF

size: NA
V: TRBV20-1
J: TRBJ2-7
D: TRBD1
DNA: TGCAGTGCTAGCCACCGGGACAGGGGCTCCTACGAGCAGTACTTC
CDR3: CSASHRDRGSYEQYF

size: few
V: TRBV5-4
J: TRBJ1-1
D: NA
DNA: TGTGCCAGCAGCTTGGCCGAGGAAGCTGAAGCTTTCTTT
CDR3: CASSLAEEAEAFF

size: few
V: TRBV12-5
J: TRBJ2-2
D: TRBD1
DNA: TGTGCTAGTGCCACAGGGGTTGTCGGGGAGCTGTTTTTT
CDR3: CASATGVVGELFF

size: NA
V: TRBV7-6
J: TRBJ2-1
D: NA
DNA: TGTGCCAACAGCCCTAGTCTGTTCTTC
CDR3: CANSPSLFF

size: few
V: TRBV20-1
J: TRBJ2-1
D: TRBD2
DNA: TGCAGTGCTAGAGATCGGAGGGCGGGGGGGCCGAATGAGCAGTTCTTC
CDR3: CSARDRRAGGPNEQFF

size: NA
V: TRBV19
J: TRBJ2-1
D: NA
DNA: TGTGCCAGTAGTACCCTCGGTAGAGGGGAAAATGAGCAGTTCTTC
CDR3: CASSTLGRGENEQFF

size: NA
V: TRBV7-8
J: TRBJ1-6
D: NA
DNA: TGTGCCAGCAGCCACAGCGGGAGGTGGGGGTCGCGTAATTCACCCCTCCACTTT
CDR3: CASSHSGRWGSRNSPLHF

size: NA
V: TRBV2
J: TRBJ2-3
D: NA
DNA: TGTGCCGTTACTAGCAGGAGGGCTACGCAGTATTTT
CDR3: CAVTSRRATQYF

size: few
V: TRBV27
J: TRBJ1-4
D: NA
DNA: TGTGCCAGCCGCCGGGGGGTTAATGAAAAACTGTTTTTT
CDR3: CASRRGVNEKLFF

size: NA
V: TRBV3-1
J: TRBJ1-1
D: NA
DNA: TGTGCCAGCAGCCATCCCCGCGGGACCGGGAACACTGAAGCTTTCTTT
CDR3: CASSHPRGTGNTEAFF

size: few
V: TRBV3-1
J: TRBJ2-2
D: NA
DNA: TGTGCCAGCAGCCAAGATCTGGGGCCAGCGAACACCGGGGAGCTGTTTTTT
CDR3: CASSQDLGPANTGELFF

size: NA
V: TRBV6-6
J: TRBJ1-1
D: TRBD1
DNA: TGTGCCAGCAGTTACTCGAAGCGGGGGGACAGTACTGAAGCTTTCTTT
CDR3: CASSYSKRGDSTEAFF

size: few
V: TRBV7-2
J: TRBJ1-6
D: NA
DNA: TGTGCCAGCAGCTTAGCAAGGGCCGGGGGGGTTAAAAATTCACCCCTCCACTTT
CDR3: CASSLARAGGVKNSPLHF

size: NA
V: TRBV11-3
J: TRBJ2-1
D: NA
DNA: TGTGCCAGCAGCCCAGGGAGCATAGGGTGGAATGAGCAGTTCTTC
CDR3: CASSPGSIGWNEQFF

size: NA
V: TRBV15
J: TRBJ2-1
D: NA
DNA: NA
CDR3: CATSSTSGQGPYNEQFF

size: few
V: TRBV6-1
J: TRBJ2-5
D: NA
DNA: TGTGCCAGCAGTAACACCGGGGAGACCCAGTACTTC
CDR3: CASSNTGETQYF

size: NA
V: TRBV7-8
J: TRBJ2-7
D: TRBD2
DNA: TGTGCCAGCAGCGCCGGGACTAGCGGGGGGTCCCGCTCCTACGAGCAGTACTTC
CDR3: CASSAGTSGGSRSYEQYF

size: NA
V: TRBV19
J: TRBJ1-5
D: NA
DNA: TGTGCCAGTAGTATAAAGGGGGACGTAGGGTTCGGCAATCAGCCCCAGCATTTT
CDR3: CASSIKGDVGFGNQPQHF

size: few
V: TRBV27
J: TRBJ2-5
D: NA
DNA: TGTGCCAGCAGTTTGGTGGTAAAAGAGACCCAGTACTTC
CDR3: CASSLVVKETQYF

size: NA
V: TRBV24-1
J: TRBJ2-3
D: NA
DNA: TGTGCCACCAGTGATCGGTACACCACAGATACGCAGTATTTT
CDR3: CATSDRYTTDTQYF

size: NA
V: TRBV5-1
J: TRBJ2-1
D: NA
DNA: TGCGCCAGCAGACAGACTCTACATCAGTTCTTC
CDR3: CASRQTLHQFF

size: NA
V: TRBV15
J: TRBJ2-2
D: NA
DNA: TGTGCCACCAGCAGAGATCGAGACCGGTCCAACACCGGGGAGCTGTTTTTT
CDR3: CATSRDRDRSNTGELFF

size: few
V: TRBV5-5
J: TRBJ2-3
D: NA
DNA: TGTGCCAGCAGCCTGACACCGAAGAGCACAGATACGCAGTATTTT
CDR3: CASSLTPKSTDTQYF

size: NA
V: TRBV10-3
J: TRBJ1-1
D: NA
DNA: TGTGCCATCAGTGAGTCCAGGGGTTTAACTGAAGCTTTCTTT
CDR3: CAISESRGLTEAFF

size: NA
V: TRBV9
J: TRBJ1-1
D: NA
DNA: TGTGCCAGCAGCCCCCAGACGGCCCTGAACACTGAAGCTTTCTTT
CDR3: CASSPQTALNTEAFF

size: NA
V: TRBV20-1
J: TRBJ2-5
D: NA
DNA: TGCAGTGCTTCAGGTTTTTTTGAGATCCAGTACTTC
CDR3: CSASGFFEIQYF

size: NA
V: TRBV6-1
J: TRBJ1-1
D: NA
DNA: TGTGCCAGCAGTGCCGGACCCTATAATATGAACACTGAAGCTTTCTTT
CDR3: CASSAGPYNMNTEAFF

size: few
V: TRBV19
J: TRBJ1-4
D: NA
DNA: TGTGCCAGTAGTATAGGGGAGGAAAAACTGTTTTTT
CDR3: CASSIGEEKLFF

size: NA
V: TRBV27
J: TRBJ2-1
D: NA
DNA: TGTGCCAGCAAACCAGGGGGGGCTTACAATGAGCAGTTCTTC
CDR3: CASKPGGAYNEQFF

size: few
V: TRBV7-6
J: TRBJ2-7
D: NA
DNA: TGTGCCAGCAGCTCTGCCGGAGCGTCCACCTACGAGCAGTACTTC
CDR3: CASSSAGASTYEQYF

size: NA
V: TRBV4-3
J: TRBJ2-3
D: NA
DNA: TGCGCCAGCAGCCAAATGAACGTGGAGCGGGATACGCAGTATTTT
CDR3: CASSQMNVERDTQYF

size: NA
V: TRBV10-2
J: TRBJ1-5
D: TRBD1
DNA: TGCGCCAGCAGGGACAGGACTTATAGCAATCAGCCCCAGCATTTT
CDR3: CASRDRTYSNQPQHF

size: NA
V: TRBV7-9
J: TRBJ2-3
D: NA
DNA: TGTGCCAGCAGCTTAGAGGACATGGATACGCAGTATTTT
CDR3: CASSLEDMDTQYF

size: few
V: TRBV15
J: TRBJ2-3
D: NA
DNA: TGTGCCACCAGCAAACCCGACCTGGCCCACACAGATACGCAGTATTTT
CDR3: CATSKPDLAHTDTQYF

size: few
V: TRBV12-3/TRBV12-4
J: TRBJ2-1
D: TRBD1
DNA: TGTGCCAGCAGTTGGCCGGGACAGGGAGTCGATGAGCAGTTCTTC
CDR3: CASSWPGQGVDEQFF

size: NA
V: TRBV29-1
J: TRBJ2-3
D: NA
DNA: TGCAGCGTTGACACACCGTCAGATACGCAGTATTTT
CDR3: CSVDTPSDTQYF

size: NA
V: TRBV5-1
J: TRBJ2-7
D: TRBD1
DNA: TGCGCCAGCAGCTTTCCACCGGGACAGGGGACCGTCGCCGAGCAGTACTTC
CDR3: CASSFPPGQGTVAEQYF

size: many
V: TRBV7-6
J: TRBJ1-1
D: NA
DNA: TGTGCCAGCAGCTTCCTCCTGACCACTGAAGCTTTCTTT
CDR3: CASSFLLTTEAFF

size: few
V: TRBV19
J: TRBJ1-3
D: NA
DNA: TGTGCCAGTAGTGCCTACACTGATTTTGGAAACACCATATATTTT
CDR3: CASSAYTDFGNTIYF

size: NA
V: TRBV19
J: TRBJ2-1
D: NA
DNA: TGTGCCACCCATCCAAGCAATGAGCAGTTCTTC
CDR3: CATHPSNEQFF

size: many
V: TRBV12-3/TRBV12-4
J: TRBJ1-5
D: NA
DNA: TGTGCCAGCAGTCCACGTACAGAACATAGCAATCAGCCCCAGCATTTT
CDR3: CASSPRTEHSNQPQHF

size: NA
V: TRBV6-6
J: TRBJ2-3
D: TRBD1
DNA: TGTGCCAGCAGTTCTCTACAGGGGAAAGATACGCAGTATTTT
CDR3: CASSSLQGKDTQYF

size: few
V: TRBV19
J: TRBJ2-1
D: NA
DNA: TGTGCCAGTAATTCGGACTTTTATTACAATGAGCAGTTCTTC
CDR3: CASNSDFYYNEQFF

size: many
V: TRBV7-6
J: TRBJ2-3
D: TRBD2
DNA: TGTGCCAGCAGCTCGGGGACTAGCGGGGGTCTCTGGGGTGATACGCAGTATTTT
CDR3: CASSSGTSGGLWGDTQYF